This entry is about one TCR beta chain. Its binding antigen is unknown. Per-base qualities were not stored, and no clone one base away is much larger. This specimen comes from a study of blood T cell repertoires in COVID-19 (dated by TCRdb to between 2020 and 2021). Notes on the research overall: The collaborator samples originated in the United States, Italy and Spain and spanned the acute and convalescent phases of COVID-19. The material from the prospective study consisted of cDNA or gDNA derived from T cells, B-cell-depleted T cells, or PBMCs. Subjects who had been exposed to COVID-19, were actively infected with it, or had recovered from it provided the deeply sampled blood TCRbeta repertoires that made up the dataset. The repertoires were made available in a free public database intended to serve as a resource for research on the immune response to SARS-CoV-2. Samples came from the ongoing ImmuneRACE study (first 160 participants) plus 1,254 subjects from 6 global collaborators. A de-identified subject ID, COVID-19 status, age in years and sex were almost always included in the sample metadata. Where HLA class I and class II types were available, the types were taken from metadata supplied by the sample provider, not from assay-based typing. What the study reported, not specific to this receptor: Clinical and demographic metadata were provided uncurated, with the amount varying by source and participant.

Whole blood was collected in K2EDTA tubes by collaborating institutions according to the institutions' own protocols. Collaborator samples were shipped for TCRbeta analysis as frozen whole blood, isolated PBMCs, or DNA extracted from either sample type. The immunoSEQ Assay, a bias-controlled multiplex PCR, was used to amplify TCRbeta CDR3 regions from genomic DNA. Concerning the study's data processing: Within the assay, amplification of reference gene primers was used to estimate how many nucleated cells each sample contained. Sequence reads were collapsed and filtered to measure the absolute abundance of every unique TCRbeta CDR3 rearrangement. For each sample, productive Simpson clonality was calculated as the square root of Simpson's diversity index across productive rearrangements. Drawn from immuneACCESS, this table holds only the in-frame rearrangements with V and J called that TCRdb kept. Clones are partly lost; checked studies trace under half to an unresolved V gene and leave the rest unexplained. The DNA was the basis for D and trimming; V, J and clone size are from that table. This sample is represented by 110,000 to 150,000 clones; roughly 84% of them were singletons. The ten largest clonotypes hold about 40% of the sample.

This TCR was recovered from a human donor in a cohort sampled during active COVID-19. Sequencing used peripheral blood.

CDR3 region: CASSPNLAGGPKNIQYF. The bases read TGCGCCAGCAGCCCTAATTTAGCGGGGGGGCCCAAAAACATTCAGTACTTC. This sequence uses TRBV5-1 and TRBJ2-4, and 11 junction bases match TRBD2. From the cysteine through the phenylalanine, the CDR3 covers 17 amino acids. Only the CDR3 DNA stays, 51 bases, in frame from base 1. Taken from the germline V gene, the CDR1 and CDR2 loops are SGHRS and YFSETQ. V lost 4 bases and J lost 2 bases, and the count of bases not matched to a germline gene is 8.